Below, one T cell receptor (beta chain) is given with its context. What it binds is unknown. TCRdb re-called the 5' RACE reads through MiXCR, storing one row per CDR3 protein. This table has nearly 550,000 distinct CDR3 sequences, about a fifth appearing once. These data come from a study of T cells after yellow fever vaccination. Study outcomes and limitations: In FACS-sorted repertoires, abundant clonotypes from the bulk population could appear as contaminants. A minor fraction of clonotypes spanned both CD4 and CD8 compartments. Clones from primary vaccination mostly reappeared after the booster (around 97% CD4, about 85% CD8).

The CDR3 extends over 15 amino acids. Germline V lookup: CDR1 MNHEY, CDR2 SVGAGI. Between the trimmed V and J ends, which lost 2 bases and 4 bases, there was a span of 12 bases. V is TRBV6-5 and J is TRBJ2-1; D not resolved. The sample consisted of PBMCs, taken 15 days after the yellow fever booster vaccination. This receptor was identified in a man younger than 40 who received the YFV17D yellow fever vaccine. CDR3 amino acids: CASSYGQNIYNEQFF. In nucleotides, the CDR3 is TGTGCCAGCAGTTACGGCCAGAATATTTACAATGAGCAGTTCTTC.